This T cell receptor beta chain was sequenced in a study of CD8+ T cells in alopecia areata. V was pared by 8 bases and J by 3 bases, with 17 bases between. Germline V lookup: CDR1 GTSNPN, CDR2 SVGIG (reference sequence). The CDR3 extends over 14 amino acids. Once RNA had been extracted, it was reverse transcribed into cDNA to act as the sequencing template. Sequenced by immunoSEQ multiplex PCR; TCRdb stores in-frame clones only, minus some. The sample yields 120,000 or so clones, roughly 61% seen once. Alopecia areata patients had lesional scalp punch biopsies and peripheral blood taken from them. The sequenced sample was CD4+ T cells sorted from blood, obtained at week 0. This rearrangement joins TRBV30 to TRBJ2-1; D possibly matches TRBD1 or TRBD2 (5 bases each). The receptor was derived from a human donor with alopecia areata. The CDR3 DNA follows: TGTGCCGGGCATGGGGGAGTGTACTACAATGAGCAGTTCTTC. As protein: CAGHGGVYYNEQFF.